These T cell receptor beta chains were read from a single sample in a study of T cells in Graves' hyperthyroidism and ophthalmopathy. TCRdb fed the multiplex PCR reads into MiXCR, producing one record per CDR3 protein. The data hold roughly 380,000 distinct CDR3 sequences, with around 13% observed a single time. Source material: blood. These receptors came from an older woman with Graves' hyperthyroidism. The CDR3 runs from the conserved cysteine through the conserved F or W. The D gene is left open where the match is weak. Size tells how often a clone was seen (once, few, many) or the class of an expanded clone, and some rows leave it out.

clone_size,j_call,d_call,v_call,cdr3_aa,cdr3_nt
NA,TRBJ2-2,TRBD2,TRBV4-2,CASRGGLAGVNTGELFF,TGTGCCAGCAGGGGGGGACTAGCGGGAGTGAACACCGGGGAGCTGTTTTTT
medium-sized,TRBJ2-7,TRBD2,TRBV11-2,CASSLDSRAGGPRWQYF,TGTGCCAGCAGCTTAGACTCCCGAGCGGGAGGGCCAAGGTGGCAGTACTTC
once,TRBJ2-2,NA,TRBV18,CASSPGVFKANTGELFF,TGTGCCAGCTCACCAGGGGTCTTTAAAGCGAACACCGGGGAGCTGTTTTTT
many,TRBJ2-1,NA,TRBV18,CASSRGVPNEQFF,TGTGCCAGCTCACGCGGGGTCCCCAATGAGCAGTTCTTC
NA,TRBJ1-1,NA,TRBV6-2/TRBV6-3,CASRGSLGTEAFF,TGTGCCAGCAGAGGGTCCCTAGGGACTGAAGCTTTCTTT
NA,TRBJ1-2,NA,TRBV15,CATSRDLATAYGYTF,TGTGCCACCAGCAGAGATCTTGCGACGGCGTATGGCTACACCTTC
many,TRBJ2-7,NA,TRBV20-1,CSAKKGYGIREQYF,TGCAGTGCTAAGAAGGGCTATGGCATTCGGGAGCAGTACTTC
few,TRBJ1-2,TRBD1,TRBV28,CASEGPLGQGGGYTF,TGTGCCAGCGAAGGACCCCTGGGACAGGGTGGGGGCTACACCTTC
many,TRBJ1-1,TRBD1,TRBV7-9,CASSPGQGVFTEAFF,TGTGCCAGCAGTCCGGGACAGGGGGTTTTCACTGAAGCTTTCTTT
many,TRBJ2-1,NA,TRBV11-2,CASSLESGVVEQFF,TGTGCCAGCAGCTTAGAAAGTGGGGTCGTTGAGCAGTTCTTC
many,TRBJ2-3,NA,TRBV15,CATSRASRGRITDTQYF,TGTGCCACCAGCAGGGCTTCCCGGGGGAGAATCACAGATACGCAGTATTTT
few,TRBJ2-4,TRBD2,TRBV20-1,CSSIAGGPQLGNIQYF,TGCAGTTCCATAGCGGGAGGGCCTCAGTTGGGTAACATTCAGTACTTC